This TCR beta chain is from a study of blood T cells in healthy people across ages. This CDR3 has 15 amino acids. CDR1 is MNHEY and CDR2 is SVGEGT in the germline V gene. The second PCR ran about 6 to 11 cycles with a sample-barcoded 5' primer and J-beta primers. TCRdb analysed the 5' RACE reads with MiXCR anew, one entry per CDR3 protein. Here the sample spans around 1.5 million distinct CDR3 sequences, 42% being singletons. The rearrangement links TRBV6-2 or TRBV6-3 to TRBJ2-1; 11 nucleotides agree with TRBD2. The DNA end is more similar to TRBJ2-7, so the J call may be wrong. The TCR originated in a woman aged 18 to 35 in good health. The sequenced sample consisted of blood. This CDR3 reads CASSPQLAGDNEQYF. The CDR3 nucleotides are TGTGCCAGCAGCCCCCAACTAGCGGGGGACAATGAGCAGTACTTC.